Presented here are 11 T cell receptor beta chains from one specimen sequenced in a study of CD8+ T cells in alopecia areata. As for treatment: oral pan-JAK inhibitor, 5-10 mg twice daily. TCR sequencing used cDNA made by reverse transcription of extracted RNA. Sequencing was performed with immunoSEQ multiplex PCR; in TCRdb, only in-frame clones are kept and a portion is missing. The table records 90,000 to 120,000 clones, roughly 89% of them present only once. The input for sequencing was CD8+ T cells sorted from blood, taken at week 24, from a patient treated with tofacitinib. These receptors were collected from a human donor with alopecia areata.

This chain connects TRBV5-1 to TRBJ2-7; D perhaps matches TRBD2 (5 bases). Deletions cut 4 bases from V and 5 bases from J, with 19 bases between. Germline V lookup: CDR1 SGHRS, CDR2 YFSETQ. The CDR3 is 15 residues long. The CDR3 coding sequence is TGCGCCAGCAGCACCCAGGACGGACTTGGGGACGAGCAGTACTTC. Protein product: CASSTQDGLGDEQYF.

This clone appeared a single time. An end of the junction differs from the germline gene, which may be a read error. CDR3 sequence: CASSLAGTARRYEQYF. The CDR3, as DNA: TGTGCTAGCAGCTTAGCCGGGACAGCCAGAAGGTACGAGCAGTACTTC. This rearrangement joins TRBV7-7 to TRBJ2-7; 7 bases are shared with TRBD1. Germline assignment: CDR1 SSHAT and CDR2 FNYEAQ (reference sequence). There are 16 residues in the CDR3.

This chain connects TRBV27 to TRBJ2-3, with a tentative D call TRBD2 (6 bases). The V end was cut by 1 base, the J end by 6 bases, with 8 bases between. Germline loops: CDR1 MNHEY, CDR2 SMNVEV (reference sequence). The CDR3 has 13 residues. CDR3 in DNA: TGTGCCAGCAGTTTATATACTAGCGATACGCAGTATTTT. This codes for CASSLYTSDTQYF.

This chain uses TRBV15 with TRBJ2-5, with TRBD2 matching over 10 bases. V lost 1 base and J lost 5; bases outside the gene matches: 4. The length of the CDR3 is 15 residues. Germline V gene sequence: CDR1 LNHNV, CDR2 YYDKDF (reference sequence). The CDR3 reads CATSRGTSGDETQYF. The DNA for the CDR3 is TGTGCCACCAGCAGAGGAACTAGCGGGGATGAGACCCAGTACTTC.

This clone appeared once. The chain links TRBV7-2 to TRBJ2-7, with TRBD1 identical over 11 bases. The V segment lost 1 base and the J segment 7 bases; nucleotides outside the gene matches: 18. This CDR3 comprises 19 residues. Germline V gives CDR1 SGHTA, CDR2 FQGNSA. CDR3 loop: CASSLGGHVGGQGAHEQYF. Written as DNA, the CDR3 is TGTGCCAGCAGCTTAGGAGGTCATGTAGGAGGACAGGGGGCTCATGAGCAGTACTTC.

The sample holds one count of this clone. The CDR3 coding sequence is TGTGCCAGCAGCTCAACGACAGGGGCGTCTCCCCAGCATTTT. Its translation is CASSSTTGASPQHF. The chain has TRBV7-9 and TRBJ1-5; 8 nucleotides match TRBD1. The CDR3 contains 14 residues. The trim removed 4 bases at V and 10 bases at J, leaving 9 bases unmatched. CDR1 and CDR2 (germline): SEHNR, FQNEAQ (reference sequence).

CDR3 sequence: CASSEVLGALVGGELFF. CDR3 bases: TGTGCCAGCAGTGAAGTATTGGGAGCCCTCGTTGGCGGGGAGCTGTTTTTT. The chain links TRBV6-1 to TRBJ2-2; D may be TRBD2 (5 bases). Germline CDR1 reads MNHNS; CDR2 reads SASEGT. The CDR3 covers 17 residues. V gave up 1 base and J gave up 7 bases, with 19 bases separating them.

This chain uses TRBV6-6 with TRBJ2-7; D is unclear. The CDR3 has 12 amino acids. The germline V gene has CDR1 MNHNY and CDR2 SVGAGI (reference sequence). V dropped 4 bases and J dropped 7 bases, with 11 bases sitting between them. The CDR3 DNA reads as TGTGCCAGCAGTTCGTTCCCCAGAGAGCAGTACTTC. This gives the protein CASSSFPREQYF.

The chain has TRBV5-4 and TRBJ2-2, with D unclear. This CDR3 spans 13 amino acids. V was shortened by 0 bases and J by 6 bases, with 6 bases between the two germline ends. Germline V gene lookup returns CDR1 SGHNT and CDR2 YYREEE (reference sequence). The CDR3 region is CASSLEGPGELFF. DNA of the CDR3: TGTGCCAGCAGCTTGGAAGGCCCCGGGGAGCTGTTTTTT.

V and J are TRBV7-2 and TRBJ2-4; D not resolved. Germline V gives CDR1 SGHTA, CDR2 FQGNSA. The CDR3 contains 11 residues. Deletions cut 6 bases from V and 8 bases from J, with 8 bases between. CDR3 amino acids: CASRMTYIQYF. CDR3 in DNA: TGTGCCAGCAGGATGACGTACATTCAGTACTTC.

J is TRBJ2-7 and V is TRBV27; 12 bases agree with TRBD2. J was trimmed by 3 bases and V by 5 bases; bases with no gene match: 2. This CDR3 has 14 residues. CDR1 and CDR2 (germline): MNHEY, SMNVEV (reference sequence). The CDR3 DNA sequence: TGTGCCAGCAGTCCACTAGCGGGGGGCTACGAGCAGTACTTC. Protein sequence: CASSPLAGGYEQYF.